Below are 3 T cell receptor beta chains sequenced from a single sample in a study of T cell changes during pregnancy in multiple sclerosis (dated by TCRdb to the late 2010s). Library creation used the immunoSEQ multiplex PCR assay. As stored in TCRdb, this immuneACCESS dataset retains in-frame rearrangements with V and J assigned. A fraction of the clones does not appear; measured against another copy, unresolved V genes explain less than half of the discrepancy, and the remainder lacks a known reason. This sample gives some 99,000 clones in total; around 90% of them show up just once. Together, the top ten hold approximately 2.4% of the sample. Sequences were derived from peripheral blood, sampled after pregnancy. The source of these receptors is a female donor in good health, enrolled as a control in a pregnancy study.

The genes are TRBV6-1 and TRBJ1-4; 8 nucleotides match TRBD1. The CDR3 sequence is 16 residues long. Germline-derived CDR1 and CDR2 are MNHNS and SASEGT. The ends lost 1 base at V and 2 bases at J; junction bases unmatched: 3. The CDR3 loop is CASSEETGATNEKLFF. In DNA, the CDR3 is TGTGCCAGCAGTGAAGAGACAGGGGCGACTAATGAAAAACTGTTTTTT.

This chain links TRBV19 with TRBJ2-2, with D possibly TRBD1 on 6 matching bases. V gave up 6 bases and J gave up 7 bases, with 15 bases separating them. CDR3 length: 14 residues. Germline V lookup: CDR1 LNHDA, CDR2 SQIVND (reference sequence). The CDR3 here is CASSHQGGFGELFF. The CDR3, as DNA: TGTGCCAGTAGCCACCAAGGGGGATTCGGGGAGCTGTTTTTT.

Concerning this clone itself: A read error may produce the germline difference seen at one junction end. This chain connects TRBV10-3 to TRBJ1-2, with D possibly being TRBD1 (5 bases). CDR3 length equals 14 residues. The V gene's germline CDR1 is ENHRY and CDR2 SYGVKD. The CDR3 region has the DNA TGTGCCATCAGTTCCGGGGGAGGGAAGGGTGTTGAAGGCTTC. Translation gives CAISSGGGKGVEGF.